This TCR beta chain stems from a study of cytomegalovirus exposure and HLA in healthy donors. Only in-frame clones appear in the TCRdb table, and some are missing; sequencing was by immunoSEQ multiplex PCR. The sample has 97,000 or so clones, roughly 84% seen once. Germline-derived CDR1 and CDR2 are MNHEY and SVGAGI. The CDR3 totals 14 residues. V lost 0 bases to trimming and J lost 9 bases, with 12 bases between them. The source is a young man in good health and CMV-seropositive. The sequencing sample was made of PBMCs. The chain couples TRBV6-5 to TRBJ2-1, with D perhaps matching TRBD2 (5 bases). CDR3 nucleotides: TGTGCCAGCAGTTACTCGACACTAGTCCCTGAGCAGTTCTTC. Its protein is CASSYSTLVPEQFF.